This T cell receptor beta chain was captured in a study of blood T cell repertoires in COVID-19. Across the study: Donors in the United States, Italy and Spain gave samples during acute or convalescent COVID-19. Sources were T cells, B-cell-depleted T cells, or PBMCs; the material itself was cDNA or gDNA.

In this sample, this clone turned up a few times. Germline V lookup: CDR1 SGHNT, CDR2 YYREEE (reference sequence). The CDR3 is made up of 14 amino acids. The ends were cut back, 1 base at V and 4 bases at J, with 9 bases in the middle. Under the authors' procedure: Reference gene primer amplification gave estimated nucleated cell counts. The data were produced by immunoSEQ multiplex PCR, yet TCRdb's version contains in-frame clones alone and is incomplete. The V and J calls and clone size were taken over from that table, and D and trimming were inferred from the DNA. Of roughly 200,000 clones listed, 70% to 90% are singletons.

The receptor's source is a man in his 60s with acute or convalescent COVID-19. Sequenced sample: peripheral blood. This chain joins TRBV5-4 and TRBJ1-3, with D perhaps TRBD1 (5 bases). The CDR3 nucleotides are TGTGCCAGCAGCTTGCAGGGTTCCGGAAACACCATATATTTT. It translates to CASSLQGSGNTIYF.